This paragraph reports one T cell receptor (beta chain). Its antigen remains unknown. The sample belongs to a study of blood T cells in healthy people across ages. Study-wide findings and caveats: Among long-lived donors, naive CD4+ cells were more numerous and diversity higher than in aged donors. Researchers judged that diversity estimates from one million T cells fell short of true values. Possibly confounding the expanded clonotype changes was the fact that donor CMV status was unknown. Unsorted PBMCs ruled out conclusive naive versus antigen-experienced comparison.

The use of a sample-barcoded 5' primer and a J-beta primer mix characterized a second PCR of roughly 6 to 12 cycles. MiXCR, run by TCRdb on the 5' RACE reads, gives a single entry per CDR3 protein. The table includes roughly 1,500,000 distinct CDR3 sequences, 34% detected once. The CDR3 spans 15 residues. Between the trimmed V and J ends, which lost 0 bases and 5 bases, there was a span of 13 bases. CDR1 is LGHDT and CDR2 is YNNKEL in the germline V gene (reference sequence). The chain carries TRBV3-1 and TRBJ1-2; no reliable D call. The sample taken for sequencing was blood. This receptor was taken from a woman under 40 in good health. This chain's CDR3 is CASSQERFNGYGYTF. DNA for the CDR3: TGTGCCAGCAGCCAAGAAAGATTCAACGGGTATGGCTACACCTTC. Full variable domain (remainder filled in from reference TRBV3-1 and TRBJ1-2): DTAVSQTPKYLVTQMGNDKSIKCEQNLGHDTMYWYKQDSKKFLKIMFSYNNKELIINETVPNRFSPKSPDKAHLNLHINSLELGDSAVYFCASSQERFNGYGYTFGSGTRLTVV.